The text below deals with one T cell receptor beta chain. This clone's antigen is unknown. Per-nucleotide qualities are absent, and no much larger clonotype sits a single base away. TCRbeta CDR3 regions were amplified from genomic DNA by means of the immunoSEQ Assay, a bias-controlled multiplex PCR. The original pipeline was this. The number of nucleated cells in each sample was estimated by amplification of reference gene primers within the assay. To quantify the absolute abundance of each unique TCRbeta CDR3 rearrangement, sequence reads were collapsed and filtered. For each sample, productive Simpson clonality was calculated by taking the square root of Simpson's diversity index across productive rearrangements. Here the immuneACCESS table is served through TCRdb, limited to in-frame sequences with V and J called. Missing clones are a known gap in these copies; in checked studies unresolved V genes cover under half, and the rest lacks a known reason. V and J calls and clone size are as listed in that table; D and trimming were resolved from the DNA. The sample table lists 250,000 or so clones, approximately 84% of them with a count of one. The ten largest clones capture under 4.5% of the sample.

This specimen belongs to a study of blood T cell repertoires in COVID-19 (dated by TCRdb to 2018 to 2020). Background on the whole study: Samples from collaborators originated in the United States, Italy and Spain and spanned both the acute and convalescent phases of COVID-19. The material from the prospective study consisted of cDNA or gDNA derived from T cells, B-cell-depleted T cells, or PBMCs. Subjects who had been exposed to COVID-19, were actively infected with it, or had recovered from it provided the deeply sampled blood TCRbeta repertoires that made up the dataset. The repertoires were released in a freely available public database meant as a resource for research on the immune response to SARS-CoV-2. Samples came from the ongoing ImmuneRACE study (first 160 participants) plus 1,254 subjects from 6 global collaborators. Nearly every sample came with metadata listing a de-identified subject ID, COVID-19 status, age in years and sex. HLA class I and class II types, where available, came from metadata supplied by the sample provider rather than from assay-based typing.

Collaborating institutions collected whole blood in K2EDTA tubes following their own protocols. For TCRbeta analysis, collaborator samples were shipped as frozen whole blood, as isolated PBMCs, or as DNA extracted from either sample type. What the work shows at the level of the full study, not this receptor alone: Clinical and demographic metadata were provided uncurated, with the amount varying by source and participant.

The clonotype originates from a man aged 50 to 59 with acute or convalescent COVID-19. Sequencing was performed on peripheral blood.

The encoded CDR3 is CASSPPSGTGSYEQYF. The nucleotide sequence is given as TGTGCCAGCAGCCCACCCTCCGGGACAGGCTCCTACGAGCAGTACTTC. This chain is built from TRBV13 and TRBJ2-7; TRBD1 aligns with 8 central bases. The germline V end is reduced by 5 bases and the J end by 0 bases; junction bases left unmatched: 9. Including cysteine and phenylalanine, the CDR3 has 16 amino acids. The entry retains the CDR3 DNA only, 48 bases that are in frame from base 1. Reading the germline V gene (reference sequence) gives CDR1 PRHDT and CDR2 FYEKMQ.